The present entry profiles one TCR beta chain with its context. The antigen is unknown. These data belong to a study of cytomegalovirus exposure and HLA in healthy donors. The study's findings and limits: Common viral pathogens seemed, in a later analysis, to connect with several of the most significant clusters. A few of the chains that were CMV-associated were confirmed in vitro to be specific for CMV antigens. Generally TCR sequences proved uncommon, though certain public TCRs appeared in numerous donors.

CDR3 length: 14 residues. The germline V and J ends were trimmed by 1 base and 5 bases, with 11 bases remaining between them. Germline CDR1 reads MNHEY; CDR2 reads SMNVEV (reference sequence). With 60 Vbeta and 13 Jbeta primers, the PCR was carried out. TCRdb's copy holds only in-frame clones and misses some; the assay was immunoSEQ multiplex PCR. The sample includes 95,000 to 150,000 clones, more than 75% of them seen just once. Sequencing input: PBMCs. The V and J genes are TRBV27 and TRBJ1-1, with D perhaps matching TRBD1 (6 bases). The sequence was collected from a man younger than 35 in good health and CMV-seronegative. CDR3 sequence reads: CASSLYGGRTEAFF. In DNA form, the CDR3 reads TGTGCCAGCAGTTTATATGGGGGCAGGACTGAAGCTTTCTTT.